This is a list of T cell receptor beta chains from one sample in a study of technical replicates of blood from a few donors. Clones were read by immunoSEQ multiplex PCR, and TCRdb kept only the in-frame ones, dropping some. The repertoire holds fewer than 75,000 clones, with more than 75% as singletons. The specimen was PBMCs. These receptor sequences come from a human donor in good health. Some clones in this sample may be carry-over from other donors' samples. The CDR3 runs from the conserved cysteine through the conserved F or W. The D gene is left open where the match is weak. Not all rows give a size; the values are once, few, many and, for expanded clones, a class.

size: -; D: TRBD1; V: TRBV5-1; J: TRBJ2-1; DNA: TGCGCCAGCAGCCCCGGGACAGGGCCCCACAATGAGCAGTTCTTC; CDR3: CASSPGTGPHNEQFF
size: -; D: TRBD1; V: TRBV30; J: TRBJ2-1; DNA: TGTGCCTGGAGGGGCGACAGGGGCCTCAGTGAGCAGTTCTTC; CDR3: CAWRGDRGLSEQFF
size: -; D: -; V: TRBV6-6; J: TRBJ2-7; DNA: TGTGCCAGCATTCTAGACCAGGGTTACGAGCAGTACTTC; CDR3: CASILDQGYEQYF
size: -; D: -; V: TRBV11-3; J: TRBJ2-2; DNA: TGTGCCAGCAGCTTTGAGGGAGCCACCGGGGAGCTGTTTTTT; CDR3: CASSFEGATGELFF
size: -; D: TRBD2; V: TRBV4-3; J: TRBJ2-3; DNA: TGCGCCAGCAGCCAAGCGGGAGGGCCCACAGATACGCAGTATTTT; CDR3: CASSQAGGPTDTQYF
size: -; D: -; V: TRBV4-1; J: TRBJ2-5; DNA: TGCGCCAGCAGCCCATACGGGGTCCAAGAGACCCAGTACTTC; CDR3: CASSPYGVQETQYF
size: -; D: -; V: TRBV7-9; J: TRBJ1-1; DNA: TGTGCCAGCAGCTTCAGGGAAAAAGCTGAAGCTTTCTTT; CDR3: CASSFREKAEAFF
size: -; D: -; V: TRBV5-4; J: TRBJ1-2; DNA: TGTGCCAGCAGCTTGTCAGGGGTTGACTATGGCTACACCTTC; CDR3: CASSLSGVDYGYTF
size: -; D: TRBD1; V: TRBV2; J: TRBJ1-2; DNA: TGTGCCAGTACCGGGACAGGGTCCAACTATGGCTACACCTTC; CDR3: CASTGTGSNYGYTF
size: -; D: TRBD2; V: TRBV2; J: TRBJ2-3; DNA: TGTGCCAGCAGTGAATCGGGCGGGAGCTTGTTGGGGGACCGCACAGATACGCAGTATTTT; CDR3: CASSESGGSLLGDRTDTQYF
size: -; D: TRBD2; V: TRBV15; J: TRBJ2-1; DNA: TGTGCCACCAGCAGAGTTAGCGGGGGTTCCTACAATGAGCAGTTCTTC; CDR3: CATSRVSGGSYNEQFF
size: -; D: -; V: TRBV11-2; J: TRBJ2-3; DNA: TGTGCCAGCAGCTTCGTACAGCACACAGATACGCAGTATTTT; CDR3: CASSFVQHTDTQYF
size: -; D: -; V: TRBV6-5; J: TRBJ1-4; DNA: TGTGCCAGCAGTTACGGTGGCTCGGCCGCAGGGGAAAAACTGTTTTTT; CDR3: CASSYGGSAAGEKLFF
size: -; D: -; V: TRBV5-6; J: TRBJ2-3; DNA: TGTGCCAGCAGCTTGGAGACTCACACATTCTACACAGATACGCAGTATTTT; CDR3: CASSLETHTFYTDTQYF
size: few; D: TRBD1; V: TRBV27; J: TRBJ1-5; DNA: TGTGCCAGCAGTCTCTCCGGGACAGGGGTACATCAGCCCCAGCATTTT; CDR3: CASSLSGTGVHQPQHF
size: -; D: -; V: TRBV6-5; J: TRBJ2-7; DNA: TGTGCCAGCAGTTACGCCGGGGACAACTACGAGCAGTACTTC; CDR3: CASSYAGDNYEQYF
size: -; D: -; V: TRBV27; J: TRBJ2-5; DNA: TGTGCCAGCAGTTTATCAGCCGGTATCCTAACCCAGTACTTC; CDR3: CASSLSAGILTQYF
size: -; D: TRBD1; V: TRBV5-1; J: TRBJ1-2; DNA: TGCGCCAGCAGCTCTACGACAGGGGGCCATGGCTACACCTTC; CDR3: CASSSTTGGHGYTF
size: once; D: -; V: TRBV11-3; J: TRBJ2-1; DNA: TGTGCCAGCAGCCTACAGGGTTCCAATGAGCAGTTCTTC; CDR3: CASSLQGSNEQFF
size: few; D: -; V: TRBV19; J: TRBJ1-5; DNA: TGTGCCAGTAGCTCCCGTAGGGAGAGCAACAATCAGCCCCAGCATTTT; CDR3: CASSSRRESNNQPQHF
size: -; D: TRBD1; V: TRBV11-2; J: TRBJ1-3; DNA: TGTGCCAGCAGCCAGGACAGGGGAGGCATAGACACCATATATTTT; CDR3: CASSQDRGGIDTIYF
size: -; D: -; V: TRBV6-5; J: TRBJ2-5; DNA: TGTGCCAGCAGGGCCCGGAAGCAGGAGTACTTC; CDR3: CASRARKQEYF
size: -; D: TRBD1; V: TRBV9; J: TRBJ1-5; DNA: TGTGCCAGCAGCGTAGGAGAGACAGGGAATCAGCCCCAGCATTTT; CDR3: CASSVGETGNQPQHF